The sequence of this T cell receptor beta chain was determined in a study of blood T cells in healthy people across ages (dated by TCRdb to between 2015 and 2016). Concerning the study at large: In model experiments, template switching captured about one uniquely barcoded TCR beta cDNA molecule for every two T cells. Using deep sequencing normalized with unique cDNA molecular identifiers, the study measured how TCR beta repertoire diversity changes with age. The donors were split into four age groups: young (average about 15 years), middle-aged (about 40), aged (about 56) and long-lived (approximately 80). To avoid experimental bias, donors of different ages were randomly spread across the sequencing lanes. For two donors (one aged 18 to 30 and one aged 80 or older), the study analyzed two additional independent replicas of 1 million unique cDNA reads from the same blood draw.

Donors were a few dozen systemically healthy Caucasian individuals from Russia aged roughly 6 to 90 years. Each donor gave ten milliliters of peripheral blood, drawn into EDTA-treated Vacutainer tubes. Ficoll-Paque density-gradient centrifugation was used to isolate PBMCs, with at least 6.5 million per sample. Total RNA, at least 5 micrograms per sample, was extracted from PBMCs with Trizol reagent. Naive CD45RAhigh/CD27high T cell percentages were measured by flow cytometry on a PBMC aliquot from every donor. Library preparation used 5' RACE. Sequencing took place on an Illumina HiSeq 2500. A second PCR of about 7 to 12 cycles was run with a J-beta primer mix and a sample-barcoded 5' primer. A template-switch 5' adaptor carrying 12 random nucleotides introduced a unique molecular identifier onto each TCR beta cDNA molecule. Each sample yielded at least 2.5 million CDR3-containing paired-end reads. First-strand cDNA synthesis was performed from all RNA using the Mint cDNA synthesis kit, with priming by a TRBC-specific oligonucleotide. Following uracil-DNA glycosylase treatment, all cDNA underwent a first 18-cycle PCR with the universal primers M1SS and BC2_uni_R. The source study handled its data this way. For normalization, 1 million high-quality reads were randomly selected from each sample, with every read carrying a distinct molecular identifier. Instead of being binned into consensus sequences, reads that shared molecular identifiers were thrown out. MiTCR, run with a Q25 quality threshold and the strictest error-elimination algorithm, handled CDR3 identification, clonotype clustering and error correction. A nonparametric unseen species model with Euler transformation was used to estimate lower-bound total TCR beta diversity. TCRdb reprocessed the public reads (quality trimming at Q25 with fastp, clone calling with MiXCR) and kept in-frame beta chains. Rows are combined by CDR3 protein, so each entry shows the most common genes and DNA. These V and J calls originate from TCRdb's pipeline instead of the authors' own analysis. The sample table lists about 720,000 distinct CDR3 sequences, 20% to 25% of them with a count of one. Less than 25% of the sample goes to the ten largest clones.

In its sample, this clonotype was seen a few times. Its recognized antigen is unknown. No base quality information exists; no much larger clone differs at one position. V is reduced by 0 bases and J by 6 bases, leaving a spacing of 17 bases between them. The CDR3 runs 16 amino acids, cysteine and phenylalanine included. The entry retains the CDR3 DNA only, 48 bases that are in frame from base 1. CDR1 LNHNV and CDR2 YYDKDF are derived from the germline V gene (reference sequence). What the research found in general, with its limitations: Estimates of total diversity based on one million sequenced T cells were considered lower bounds and underestimates. As age increased, observed TCR beta diversity per million T cells dropped in a roughly linear way, and a significant reduction was already evident by age roughly 40. Because the CMV infection status of the donors was unknown, age-related changes in expanded clonotypes may potentially have been confounded. Compared with the aged group, the long-lived group had more naive CD4+ T cells, fewer expanded clones and increased TCR diversity, suggesting age selection. A strong correlation was found between observed TCR beta diversity and the percentage of naive T cells measured by flow cytometry. Conclusive comparison of naive and antigen-experienced compartments was prevented by the profiling of bulk unsorted PBMCs.

Sequenced: blood. Recombination connected TRBV15 to TRBJ1-2; a tentative D match to TRBD1 spans 6 bases. This receptor was identified in a man aged 65-85 years in good health. Here the CDR3 is given as CATSRETRDKGDGYTF. The nucleotides are TGTGCCACCAGCAGAGAAACGAGAGACAAGGGGGATGGCTACACCTTC.